Sequencing of this T cell receptor beta chain was carried out in a study of PD-L1 blockade in urothelial cancer. Into every PCR, synthetic TCR analog templates were spiked. Clones were read by immunoSEQ multiplex PCR, and TCRdb kept only the in-frame ones, dropping some. The sample comprises roughly 25,000 clones, roughly 84% of which are singletons, and 9.6% rests with the top ten. In regard to this clone: What it binds is not known.

Study findings and constraints: Sub-median blood TCR clonality before treatment predicted longer survival.

This CDR3 contains 13 residues. V was shortened by 7 bases and J by 3 bases, with 11 bases between the two germline ends. Germline CDR1 reads SNHLY; CDR2 reads FYNNEI. The source material was PBMCs, sampled around atezolizumab (anti-PD-L1) treatment. The rearrangement uses TRBV2 and TRBJ2-3; D gene ambiguous. The receptor comes from a man in his 70s with urothelial cancer. The DNA of the CDR3 is TGTGCCAGCAAGTCTACTATGACAGATACGCAGTATTTT. This gives the protein CASKSTMTDTQYF.